Following are 13 T cell receptor beta chains from one sample sequenced in a study of regulatory T cells in long-lasting Graves disease. As for time point: persistent/refractory GD, antithyroid drugs over 5 years with positive TRAb. PBMC RNA was the source of the TCR library. In building TCR beta libraries, iRepertoire HTBI primers were used together with Arm-PCR of CDR3 regions. A single record per CDR3 protein comes from TCRdb applying MiXCR to the multiplex PCR reads. The table lists 700,000 or so distinct CDR3 sequences, around 32% of them singletons. The material sequenced was peripheral blood mononuclear cells (PBMCs), taken when the disease was refractory, from a patient treated with antithyroid drugs. These receptors all come from a female donor with Graves disease.

V and J are TRBV30 and TRBJ1-2; TRBD1 might be the D (5 bases). CDR1 GTSNPN and CDR2 SVGIG come from the germline V gene (reference sequence). The V end lost 0 bases, the J end lost 8 bases, and 13 bases lay between the germline ends. The CDR3 length is 13 residues. This CDR3 reads CAWSVLGTGGYTF. DNA of the CDR3: TGTGCCTGGAGTGTACTGGGGACGGGCGGCTACACCTTC.

This chain links TRBV5-1 with TRBJ2-7; 16 bases match TRBD2. This CDR3 spans 18 amino acids. Germline lookup yields CDR1 SGHRS and CDR2 YFSETQ. The junction had 12 bases not matched to a gene; V was cut back by 4 bases and J by 5 bases. CDR3 sequence reads: CASSPGTSGRANWDEQYF. As DNA, the CDR3 is TGCGCCAGCAGCCCCGGGACTAGCGGGAGGGCCAATTGGGACGAGCAGTACTTC.

This clonotype was detected ten times or more. At one end the junction does not follow the germline gene, possibly because of a read error. The chain joins TRBV5-1 to TRBJ1-1; D remains ambiguous. CDR1 is SGHRS and CDR2 is YFSETQ in the germline V gene. The CDR3 loop spans 15 amino acids. CDR3 in amino acids: CASSLVAGPNTEAFF. CDR3 DNA sequence: TGTGCCAGCAGCTTAGTGGCCGGACCGAACACTGAAGCTTTCTTT. The whole variable domain, filled in from reference TRBV5-1 and TRBJ1-1, reads KAGVTQTPRYLIKTRGQQVTLSCSPISGHRSVSWYQQTPGQGLQFLFEYFSETQRNKGNFPGRFSGRQFSNSRSEMNVSTLELGDSALYLCASSLVAGPNTEAFFGQGTRLTVV.

The rearrangement uses TRBV6-1 and TRBJ1-4; possibly TRBD1 for D (5 bases). Germline CDR1 and CDR2: MNHNS and SASEGT. V lost 11 bases and J lost 7, with 17 bases in between. The CDR3 has 13 amino acids. As DNA, the CDR3 is TGTGCCGGATCCACCCGGGGGGGTGAAAAACTGTTTTTT. Translated, it gives CAGSTRGGEKLFF.

The chain recombines TRBV6-1 with TRBJ1-5; no firm D call. Germline lookup yields CDR1 MNHNS and CDR2 SASEGT. The V end was cut by 8 bases, the J end by 6 bases, with 11 bases between. CDR3 size: 12 residues. The CDR3 reads CASSRVGQPQHF. In DNA, the CDR3 is TGTGCCAGCTCAAGAGTGGGTCAGCCCCAGCATTTT.

The chain couples TRBV20-1 to TRBJ1-4, with unresolved D. Trimming removed 6 bases from V and 11 bases from J, with 13 bases in between. The CDR3 has 11 amino acids. Germline V CDR1 and CDR2: DFQATT, SNEGSKA (reference sequence). The CDR3 loop is CSANPEQKLFF. CDR3 nucleotide sequence: TGCAGTGCGAACCCCGAACAGAAACTGTTTTTT.

The V call is TRBV20-1, the J call TRBJ1-5; perhaps TRBD1 as D (5 bases). Germline loops: CDR1 DFQATT, CDR2 SNEGSKA (reference sequence). The germline V and J ends were trimmed by 2 bases and 9 bases, with 26 bases remaining between them. The CDR3 runs 17 residues. This CDR3 reads CSARWGSFGGRGAPQHF. CDR3 in DNA: TGCAGTGCTAGATGGGGCTCATTCGGAGGAAGGGGTGCGCCCCAGCATTTT.

Only a few counts were recorded for this clonotype. The gene calls are TRBV7-9 and TRBJ1-5; 7 bases are shared with TRBD1. V shed 3 bases, J shed 2 bases, and the junction held 10 bases outside the gene matches. CDR1 is SEHNR, CDR2 FQNEAQ, per germline (reference sequence). The CDR3 has 17 residues. The CDR3 bases are TGTGCCAGCAGCTTGGGCCGCCGGGGGACAGGCAATCAGCCCCAGCATTTT. Protein product: CASSLGRRGTGNQPQHF. The full variable domain, rest sourced from reference TRBV7-9 and TRBJ1-5, is DTGVSQNPRHKITKRGQNVTFRCDPISEHNRLYWYRQTLGQGPEFLTYFQNEAQLEKSRLLSDRFSAERPKGSFSTLEIQRTEQGDSAMYLCASSLGRRGTGNQPQHFGDGTRLSIL.

This chain links TRBV3-1 with TRBJ1-5, with 12 positions matching TRBD1. Looked up from germline, CDR1 is LGHDT and CDR2 is YNNKEL (reference sequence). The CDR3 is made up of 18 amino acids. Trimming at V came to 5 bases and at J to 9 bases, leaving 17 bases not matched to a gene. For the CDR3, the DNA is TGTGCCAGCAGCGCAGGAATGACCGGGACAGGGGGCGAAAGGCCCCAGCATTTT. It translates to CASSAGMTGTGGERPQHF.

The chain couples TRBV12-5 to TRBJ2-3, with D maybe TRBD2 (6 bases). Germline loops: CDR1 LGHNT, CDR2 FRNRAP. The length of the CDR3 is 15 residues. V was pared by 3 bases and J by 5 bases, with 15 bases between. The CDR3: CASGLPQAGRDTQYF. The CDR3 DNA is TGTGCTAGTGGTTTACCCCAAGCGGGCAGAGATACGCAGTATTTT. The full variable domain, in which reference TRBV12-5 and TRBJ2-3 provide the parts outside the CDR3, is DARVTQTPRHKVTEMGQEVTMRCQPILGHNTVFWYRQTMMQGLELLAYFRNRAPLDDSGMPKDRFSAEMPDATLATLKIQPSEPRDSAVYFCASGLPQAGRDTQYFGPGTRLTVL.

This clonotype was seen more than once but under ten times. The rearrangement links TRBV29-1 to TRBJ1-1, with TRBD1 matching 8 bases. Germline-derived CDR1 and CDR2 are SQVTM and ANQGSEA. The junction had 6 bases not matched to a gene; V was cut back by 6 bases and J by 6 bases. The CDR3 extends over 12 amino acids. The CDR3 loop reads CSVDRGGSEAFF. The CDR3, as DNA: TGCAGCGTAGACAGGGGTGGTTCTGAAGCTTTCTTT.

This clonotype was recorded many times. CDR3 amino acids: CASSPTGVGNTIYF. Written as DNA, the CDR3 is TGTGCCAGCAGTCCAACAGGGGTAGGAAACACCATATATTTT. The chain has TRBV28 and TRBJ1-3; TRBD1 matches at 7 bases. This CDR3 has 14 residues. Per the germline V gene, CDR1 is MDHEN and CDR2 is SYDVKM. The trim removed 5 bases at V and 4 bases at J, leaving 5 bases unmatched.

This clonotype was detected many times. V and J are TRBV7-6 and TRBJ1-5; D gene unclear. Trimming stripped 5 bases from V and 3 bases from J, with 14 bases between. CDR1 is SGHVS, CDR2 FNYEAQ, per germline. CDR3 length: 15 residues. The CDR3 is CASSLDGGDNQPQHF. DNA of the CDR3: TGTGCCAGCAGCCTGGACGGCGGGGACAATCAGCCCCAGCATTTT.